In this sample, the clone carrying this T cell receptor (beta chain) turned up once. The method was immunoSEQ multiplex PCR; TCRdb's version includes in-frame clones alone and lacks a portion of them. This table holds under 90,000 clones, about 83% found once. These data belong to a study of blood T cell repertoires in COVID-19. The CDR3 loop spans 18 amino acids. From germline, CDR1 is SGHTA and CDR2 FQGNSA. Trimming took 5 bases from V and 7 from J; bases not matched to a gene: 19. This receptor was identified in a man aged 55 to 70 with acute or convalescent COVID-19. Sequenced input: peripheral blood. The gene calls are TRBV7-2 and TRBJ2-7; 11 bases agree with TRBD2. In DNA, the CDR3 is TGTGCCAGCAGCCAAACTAAAACACTAGCGGGGGAGTGGGGTGAGCAGTACTTC. It yields the protein CASSQTKTLAGEWGEQYF.